This is a list of T cell receptor beta chains from one sample in a study of breast tumors, draining lymph nodes, adjacent tissues. One entry per CDR3 protein, called by TCRdb with MiXCR from the multiplex PCR reads. Altogether about 140,000 distinct CDR3 sequences are present, about 30% being singletons, with the ten largest covering around 2.5%. Input material: axillary lymph node tissue. These receptors were collected from a female donor with breast cancer. Some clones in this sample may be carry-over from other donors' samples. The CDR3 runs from the conserved cysteine through the conserved F or W. D genes are given only for firm matches. Clone sizes are given selectively: once, few, many, or a class where the clone is expanded.

V,J,size,D,CDR3,DNA
TRBV18,TRBJ2-1,many,-,CASSRSYNEQFF,TGTGCCAGCAGCCGGTCCTACAATGAGCAGTTCTTC
TRBV6-5,TRBJ1-2,many,-,CASSHSMVLGPYGYTF,TGTGCCAGCAGTCACTCGATGGTACTGGGGCCCTATGGCTACACCTTC
TRBV2,TRBJ2-2,many,TRBD1,CASSSPGTGTGELFF,TGTGCCAGCAGTAGTCCCGGGACAGGGACCGGGGAGCTGTTTTTT
TRBV4-2,TRBJ1-4,once,TRBD1,CASSKRQGRFEKLFF,TGTGCCAGCAGCAAACGACAGGGTCGGTTTGAAAAACTGTTTTTT
TRBV27,TRBJ1-4,many,-,CASSSSGTPEKLFF,TGTGCCAGCAGTTCAAGCGGGACACCAGAAAAACTGTTTTTT
TRBV15,TRBJ2-1,-,TRBD2,CATGLADHEQFF,TGTGCCACAGGACTAGCGGACCATGAGCAGTTCTTC
TRBV10-3,TRBJ2-3,-,-,CAISEPMGEQYF,TGTGCCATCAGTGAGCCAATGGGTGAGCAGTATTTT
TRBV19,TRBJ1-2,many,TRBD1,CASISGQGDYGYTF,TGTGCCAGTATCTCCGGACAGGGTGACTATGGCTACACCTTC
TRBV2,TRBJ2-2,-,-,CASKTGELFF,TGTGCCAGCAAAACCGGGGAGCTGTTTTTT
TRBV30,TRBJ1-2,-,-,CAWRHRFYGYTF,TGTGCCTGGAGACACCGGTTTTATGGCTACACCTTC
TRBV18,TRBJ2-7,-,-,CASSPLGVRYEQYF,TGTGCCAGCTCACCTCTCGGGGTGAGGTACGAGCAGTACTTC
TRBV4-3,TRBJ2-1,many,-,CASSQARDPVGDEQFF,TGCGCCAGCAGCCAGGCCCGGGACCCCGTCGGGGATGAGCAGTTCTTC
TRBV20-1,TRBJ1-4,many,-,CSARGRKSGEKLFF,TGCAGTGCTAGGGGACGAAAGTCAGGAGAAAAACTGTTTTTT
TRBV20-1,TRBJ2-3,-,-,CSARRDPSPGTQYF,TGCAGTGCTAGACGGGATCCTAGCCCAGGTACGCAGTATTTT
TRBV12-3/TRBV12-4,TRBJ1-6,many,TRBD1,CASRIRDRGSPLHF,TGTGCCAGCAGAATCCGGGACAGGGGGTCACCCCTCCACTTT
TRBV30,TRBJ1-3,many,-,CAWGETGNTIYF,TGTGCCTGGGGGGAGACTGGAAACACCATATATTTT
TRBV20-1,TRBJ2-5,-,TRBD2,CSARISGRETQYF,TGCAGTGCTAGAATATCCGGGAGGGAGACCCAGTACTTC
TRBV27,TRBJ1-3,-,-,CASSLFPPGNSGNTIYF,TGTGCCAGCAGTTTATTTCCCCCGGGAAACTCTGGAAACACCATATATTTT
TRBV6-2/TRBV6-3,TRBJ2-3,few,-,CASSHGESGTDTQYF,TGTGCCAGCAGTCACGGGGAGTCGGGCACAGATACGCAGTATTTT
TRBV2,TRBJ1-5,many,-,CASSPGFIQPQHF,TGTGCCAGCTCTCCTGGGTTCATCCAGCCCCAGCATTTT
TRBV5-1,TRBJ2-3,many,TRBD2,CASSTGGRGDTDTQYF,TGCGCCAGCAGCACCGGGGGGCGGGGGGACACAGATACGCAGTATTTT
TRBV18,TRBJ1-1,few,TRBD1,CASSPTGELSNF,TGTGCCAGCTCACCTACAGGGGAACTTAGCAACTTT
TRBV10-1,TRBJ1-4,many,-,CASSDGQPATGKLFF,TGCGCCAGCAGTGACGGGCAGCCAGCCACCGGGAAACTGTTTTTT
TRBV29-1,TRBJ1-1,many,-,CSVGGEANTEAFF,TGCAGCGTTGGTGGAGAAGCGAACACTGAAGCTTTCTTT
TRBV9,TRBJ1-6,once,TRBD1,CASSVAGQGASLVNSPLHF,TGTGCCAGCAGCGTAGCGGGACAGGGGGCTTCTTTGGTTAATTCACCCCTCCACTTT
TRBV6-6,TRBJ1-5,few,-,CASSHRNQPQHF,TGTGCCAGCAGCCACAGAAATCAGCCCCAGCATTTT
TRBV18,TRBJ2-7,many,-,CASSSRGGYEQYF,TGTGCCAGCTCATCCCGGGGAGGATACGAGCAGTACTTC
TRBV6-1,TRBJ2-5,many,TRBD2,CASRPGTSGVGETQYF,TGTGCCAGCAGACCCGGGACTAGCGGGGTGGGGGAGACCCAGTACTTC
TRBV11-1,TRBJ2-3,many,TRBD2,CASSLVLAIGDTQYF,TGTGCCAGCAGCTTAGTACTAGCGATCGGAGATACGCAGTATTTT
TRBV11-2,TRBJ2-2,many,TRBD2,CASSIGGRAGELFF,TGTGCCAGCAGTATCGGAGGGAGGGCCGGGGAGCTGTTTTTT
TRBV6-1,TRBJ1-2,-,-,CASSQRYGYTF,TGTGCCAGCAGTCAGCGGTATGGCTACACCTTC